The 20 T cell receptor beta chains in this list originate from one sample, sequenced in a study of blood T cell repertoires in COVID-19. The repertoire was sequenced with immunoSEQ multiplex PCR; TCRdb's copy has only in-frame clones and lacks some. The sample lists just over 300,000 clones, around 89% occurring once. The sample consisted of PBMCs or T cells enriched from blood (not recorded which). These receptors were obtained from a woman in her 40s who had recovered from COVID-19.

This clone was observed once. V usage is TRBV5-8 and J usage is TRBJ1-5, with a tentative D call TRBD1 (6 bases). V lost 4 bases to trimming and J lost 14 bases, with 16 bases between them. Per germline, CDR1 SGHTS and CDR2 YDEGEE. The length of the CDR3 is 12 residues. CDR3 in amino acids: CASSMERTDKHF. The CDR3 DNA reads TGTGCCAGCAGCATGGAAAGGACAGACAAGCATTTT. The full variable domain, its missing parts supplied by reference TRBV5-8 and TRBJ1-5, is EAGVTQSPTHLIKTRGQQATLRCSPISGHTSVYWYQQALGLGLQFLLWYDEGEERNRGNFPPRFSGRQFPNYSSELNVNALELEDSALYLCASSMERTDKHFGDGTRLSIL.

The CDR3 is CASSLGIFSYEQYF. Here the CDR3 DNA reads TGCGCCAGCAGCCTCGGGATATTCTCCTACGAGCAGTACTTC. The chain recombines TRBV4-1 with TRBJ2-7; a possible D gene is TRBD2 (5 bases). This CDR3 comprises 14 residues. Trimming shortened V by 4 bases and J by 0 bases, and 10 bases separated the two germline ends. Germline loops: CDR1 MGHRA, CDR2 YSYEKL.

This clone was detected ten times or more. The V gene is TRBV6-5, the J gene TRBJ2-5, with D possibly matching TRBD2 (6 bases). This CDR3 is built from 14 residues. V lost 2 bases and J lost 1, with 8 bases in between. The germline V gene has CDR1 MNHEY and CDR2 SVGAGI. For the CDR3, the DNA is TGTGCCAGCAGTTACGGGGGACTCCAAGAGACCCAGTACTTC. This translates into CASSYGGLQETQYF.

The chain is built from TRBV7-9 and TRBJ1-1; D is ambiguous. Germline CDR1 reads SEHNR; CDR2 reads FQNEAQ (reference sequence). V was shortened by 7 bases and J by 0 bases, with 12 bases between the two germline ends. The CDR3 is 14 residues long. The CDR3 here is CASTSQAVNTEAFF. CDR3 DNA sequence: TGTGCCAGCACCTCTCAGGCCGTGAACACTGAAGCTTTCTTT.

In the case of this clone: The sample holds other DNA sequences that translate to the same CDR3. This chain connects TRBV24-1 to TRBJ2-5; 9 positions agree with TRBD1. Germline V gene lookup returns CDR1 KGHDR and CDR2 SFDVKD. There are 15 residues in the CDR3. Trimming cost V 3 bases and J 5 bases; bases outside gene matches: 6. In DNA form, the CDR3 reads TGTGCCACCAGTGATCCACAGGGGGCAGGGGAGACCCAGTACTTC. Amino acid sequence: CATSDPQGAGETQYF.

The chain has TRBV7-9 and TRBJ2-7, with D possibly TRBD2 on 5 matching bases. The V end lost 3 bases, the J end lost 3 bases, and 15 bases lay between the germline ends. From germline, CDR1 is SEHNR and CDR2 FQNEAQ (reference sequence). The CDR3 has 15 residues. The CDR3 reads CASSLMGVPHYEQYF. As DNA, the CDR3 is TGTGCCAGCAGCTTGATGGGAGTACCCCACTACGAGCAGTACTTC.

This chain links TRBV5-7 with TRBJ2-7; the match to TRBD1 covers 10 bases. TRBV5-7 is reported as an ORF; its role is uncertain. The CDR3 contains 16 residues. The junction had 9 bases not matched to a gene; V was cut back by 4 bases and J by 2 bases. The CDR3 loop is CASSRAPGQGTYEQYF. The DNA for the CDR3 is TGTGCCAGCAGCCGCGCCCCGGGACAGGGGACCTACGAGCAGTACTTC.

In DNA, the CDR3 is TGTGCCATCAGTCCGACTAGTTCCGACAACACAGATACGCAGTATTTT. Translated: CAISPTSSDNTDTQYF. The genes are TRBV10-3 and TRBJ2-3; D perhaps matches TRBD2 (6 bases). CDR3 size: 16 residues. The ends were cut back, 5 bases at V and 2 bases at J, with 17 bases in the middle. Germline assignment: CDR1 ENHRY and CDR2 SYGVKD.

V and J are TRBV27 and TRBJ2-3, with 7 bases matching TRBD2. The CDR3 spans 14 residues. Germline loops: CDR1 MNHEY, CDR2 SMNVEV (reference sequence). J gave up 5 bases and V 3 bases, and 5 bases lay outside the gene matches. CDR3 DNA: TGTGCCAGCAGTTTTTCTAGGGAGGGAGATACGCAGTATTTT. Translated, it gives CASSFSREGDTQYF.

V usage is TRBV27 and J usage is TRBJ1-1, with D unresolved. The CDR3 is made up of 14 amino acids. Germline CDR1 is MNHEY and CDR2 is SMNVEV (reference sequence). Trimming removed 3 bases from V and 3 bases from J, with 11 bases in between. CDR3 residues: CASSFRLRDTEAFF. The CDR3 coding sequence is TGTGCCAGCAGTTTCAGGTTAAGAGACACTGAAGCTTTCTTT.

The V gene is TRBV7-2, the J gene TRBJ1-1, with D perhaps matching TRBD1 (6 bases). Germline lookup yields CDR1 SGHTA and CDR2 FQGNSA. CDR3 size: 14 residues. Trimming pared 0 bases from V and 5 bases from J, leaving 10 bases between. The CDR3 loop is CASSLAPGVTEAFF. The CDR3 region has the DNA TGTGCCAGCAGCTTAGCCCCAGGGGTGACTGAAGCTTTCTTT. Combining the CDR3 with reference TRBV7-2 and TRBJ1-1 gives the whole variable domain GAGVSQSPSNKVTEKGKDVELRCDPISGHTALYWYRQSLGQGLEFLIYFQGNSAPDKSGLPSDRFSAERTGGSVSTLTIQRTQQEDSAVYLCASSLAPGVTEAFFGQGTRLTVV.

V and J are TRBV7-2 and TRBJ2-4; perhaps TRBD1 as D (6 bases). The CDR3 length is 15 residues. V was cut by 4 bases and J by 7 bases, with 17 bases left in between. Germline V gene sequence: CDR1 SGHTA, CDR2 FQGNSA. CDR3 DNA: TGTGCCAGCAGCTCGTCTGGGGGCTACGGGAACATTCAGTACTTC. Translation gives CASSSSGGYGNIQYF. The full variable domain, in which reference TRBV7-2 and TRBJ2-4 provide the parts outside the CDR3, is GAGVSQSPSNKVTEKGKDVELRCDPISGHTALYWYRQSLGQGLEFLIYFQGNSAPDKSGLPSDRFSAERTGGSVSTLTIQRTQQEDSAVYLCASSSSGGYGNIQYFGAGTRLSVL.

The chain has TRBV4-3 and TRBJ2-1; D perhaps matches TRBD1 (5 bases). V dropped 3 bases and J dropped 5 bases, with 14 bases sitting between them. Germline-derived CDR1 and CDR2 are LGHNA and YSLEER. The CDR3 sequence is 15 residues long. Here the CDR3 reads CASSHGSGLNNEQFF. The DNA of the CDR3 is TGCGCCAGCAGCCATGGGTCAGGGCTAAACAATGAGCAGTTCTTC.

J is TRBJ2-1 and V is TRBV5-1; 7 bases map to TRBD2. This CDR3 contains 13 residues. Per the germline V gene, CDR1 is SGHRS and CDR2 is YFSETQ. The V segment lost 4 bases and the J segment 8 bases; nucleotides outside the gene matches: 6. CDR3 protein: CASSPGGSDEQFF. The DNA of the CDR3 is TGCGCCAGCAGCCCCGGGGGGTCGGATGAGCAGTTCTTC.

The V gene is TRBV25-1, the J gene TRBJ2-5; 7 positions match TRBD2. Trimming at V came to 5 bases and at J to 5 bases, leaving 11 bases not matched to a gene. Germline V CDR1 and CDR2: MGHDK, SYGVNS. The CDR3 runs to 15 residues. CDR3 protein: CASSPQSGGGETQYF. CDR3 DNA: TGTGCCAGCAGTCCTCAATCGGGGGGAGGGGAGACCCAGTACTTC. The entire variable domain, with the rest obtained from reference TRBV25-1 and TRBJ2-5, is as follows: EADIYQTPRYLVIGTGKKITLECSQTMGHDKMYWYQQDPGMELHLIHYSYGVNSTEKGDLSSESTVSRIRTEHFPLTLESARPSHTSQYLCASSPQSGGGETQYFGPGTRLLVL.

The DNA for the CDR3 is TGTGCCAGCGGCCGGGGCGAGCAGTACTTC. Translation gives CASGRGEQYF. The gene calls are TRBV2 and TRBJ2-7; D may be TRBD2 (5 bases). CDR1 is SNHLY, CDR2 FYNNEI, per germline. V lost 8 bases and J lost 6, with 8 bases in between. The CDR3 has 10 residues.

J is TRBJ1-2 and V is TRBV5-6, with D perhaps matching TRBD1 (6 bases). V shed 0 bases and J shed 7 bases, with 13 bases lying between them. The germline CDR1 and CDR2 sequences are SGHDT and YYEEEE. The CDR3 has 14 residues. The CDR3 here is CASSLGSGAGGYTF. The DNA for the CDR3 is TGTGCCAGCAGCTTGGGTTCAGGGGCCGGTGGCTACACCTTC.

V gene TRBV5-4 combines with J gene TRBJ2-1; 9 positions agree with TRBD2. The CDR3 has 14 amino acids. CDR1 and CDR2 (germline): SGHNT, YYREEE (reference sequence). J lost 8 bases, V lost 4 bases, and 7 bases had no gene match. CDR3 sequence reads: CASSQVAGVHEQFF. The CDR3 bases are TGTGCCAGCAGCCAGGTAGCGGGAGTCCATGAGCAGTTCTTC.

The chain is built from TRBV6-5 and TRBJ1-4; weak D call: TRBD1 (6 bases). The CDR3 contains 14 residues. Germline values: CDR1 MNHEY, CDR2 SVGAGI. Trimming cost V 5 bases and J 5 bases, with 12 bases left between them. CDR3 in amino acids: CASSLGQPNEKLFF. CDR3 in DNA: TGTGCCAGCAGTCTCGGACAGCCCAATGAAAAACTGTTTTTT.

The rearrangement uses TRBV24-1 and TRBJ2-1; D call uncertain. CDR3 length: 14 residues. Germline V lookup: CDR1 KGHDR, CDR2 SFDVKD. Trimming removed 1 base from V and 4 bases from J, with 7 bases in between. CDR3 residues: CATSDFPLYNEQFF. For the CDR3, the DNA is TGTGCCACCAGTGATTTCCCACTGTACAATGAGCAGTTCTTC.